The 7 T cell receptor beta chains given below trace back to one sample, sequenced in a study of response to subunit inactivated influenza vaccine. TCRdb called the RT-PCR reads again in MiXCR, with one record for every CDR3 protein. The profile covers hundreds of thousands of distinct CDR3 sequences, with about a fifth appearing a single time and about 11% taken by the ten largest. This specimen consisted of PBMCs from blood, obtained about 5 days after vaccination. The receptors stem from a man aged 50 to 59 who received an inactivated influenza vaccine.

This clonotype was counted at least ten times. J is TRBJ1-2 and V is TRBV5-1; 7 bases are a match to TRBD1. The germline V gene has CDR1 SGHRS and CDR2 YFSETQ. This CDR3 is 13 amino acids long. Unmatched junction bases numbered 1, after V lost 2 bases and J lost 3 bases. The CDR3 DNA reads TGCGCCAGCAGCTTAGGGGGCCACTATGGCTACACCTTC. This translates into CASSLGGHYGYTF.

The chain has TRBV3-1 and TRBJ2-3; D unresolved. The CDR3 runs to 15 residues. In germline, CDR1 is LGHDT, CDR2 YNNKEL (reference sequence). Deletions cut 1 base from V and 1 base from J, with 9 bases between. CDR3 nucleotide sequence: TGTGCCAGCAGCCAAGGGCCTATCGGCACAGATACGCAGTATTTT. The encoded protein is CASSQGPIGTDTQYF.

The chain recombines TRBV6-2 or TRBV6-3 with TRBJ2-3; possible D gene TRBD2, 5 bases. From germline, CDR1 is MNHEY and CDR2 SVGEGT. Trimming took off 2 bases at V and 1 base at J, with 16 bases between the two ends. CDR3 size: 17 residues. The CDR3 protein is CASSYARTYDRTDTQYF. CDR3 in DNA: TGTGCCAGCAGTTACGCAAGGACTTATGATCGCACAGATACGCAGTATTTT.

This clonotype showed up just a few times. The V and J genes are TRBV7-9 and TRBJ2-1; TRBD1 aligns across 10 bases. V was pared by 6 bases and J by 4 bases, with 6 bases of the junction left unmatched. CDR1 SEHNR and CDR2 FQNEAQ come from the germline V gene (reference sequence). CDR3 length equals 15 residues. The CDR3 region is CASRVGQGPYNEQFF. CDR3 nucleotide sequence: TGTGCCAGCAGAGTGGGACAGGGGCCTTACAATGAGCAGTTCTTC.

V and J are TRBV29-1 and TRBJ2-4; D gene unclear. The germline CDR1 and CDR2 sequences are SQVTM and ANQGSEA. The CDR3 totals 14 residues. Trimming removed 4 bases from V and 0 bases from J, with 10 bases in between. The CDR3 region has the DNA TGCAGCGTTGGAGGTCATTTAGCCAAAAACATTCAGTACTTC. As protein: CSVGGHLAKNIQYF.

This clonotype has ten or more counts. V is TRBV5-1 and J is TRBJ2-1; D possibly matches TRBD1 or TRBD2 (5 bases each). This CDR3 has 15 amino acids. V was shortened by 0 bases and J by 2 bases, with 9 bases between the two germline ends. Germline loops: CDR1 SGHRS, CDR2 YFSETQ. In nucleotides, the CDR3 is TGCGCCAGCAGCTTGGTAACGGGGCCCTACAATGAGCAGTTCTTC. Protein sequence: CASSLVTGPYNEQFF.

This chain links TRBV27 with TRBJ2-3; 7 bases are a match to TRBD2. Trimming removed 2 bases from V and 1 base from J; junction bases left unmatched: 6. Germline V gene sequence: CDR1 MNHEY, CDR2 SMNVEV (reference sequence). The CDR3 is 16 residues long. In nucleotides, the CDR3 is TGTGCCAGCAGTTTAGTTGCGGGAGCCGGCACAGATACGCAGTATTTT. It codes for CASSLVAGAGTDTQYF.